What follows are 23 T cell receptor beta chains derived from one specimen sequenced in a study of T cell repertoires in cytomegalovirus infection. MiXCR, applied by TCRdb to the reads, yields one record per CDR3 protein. The sample includes under 150,000 distinct CDR3 sequences, more than 20% of them seen just once. Their recognized antigens are unknown. Material: PBMCs, sequenced either directly or after in vitro stimulation (not recorded which). The receptors stem from a human donor in good health (CMV status not recorded). Some clones in this sample may be carry-over from other donors' samples.

This clonotype appeared a few times. The rearrangement joins TRBV10-3 to TRBJ2-1; D call uncertain. CDR1 and CDR2 (germline): ENHRY, SYGVKD. V shed 0 bases and J shed 9 bases, with 12 bases lying between them. CDR3 length equals 14 residues. DNA for the CDR3: TGTGCCATCAGTGAGTCGATATTGGGTCTTGAGCAGTTCTTC. It translates to CAISESILGLEQFF.

This clonotype was recorded a few times. The chain combines TRBV7-9 with TRBJ2-3; TRBD2 aligns across 15 bases. Per germline, CDR1 SEHNR and CDR2 FQNEAQ (reference sequence). The V and J ends lost 4 bases and 2 bases, in that order; junction bases with no gene match: 4. The length of the CDR3 is 17 residues. The CDR3 region has the DNA TGTGCCAGCAGCTCCGGACTAGCGGGAGGGTCCACAGATACGCAGTATTTT. Amino acids: CASSSGLAGGSTDTQYF.

The V and J genes are TRBV7-2 and TRBJ2-1, with D maybe TRBD2 (6 bases). The CDR3 has 15 residues. The germline V gene encodes CDR1 SGHTA and CDR2 FQGNSA. V was cut by 3 bases and J by 1 base, with 10 bases left in between. The CDR3, as DNA: TGTGCCAGCAGCTTCAATAGCGGTTCCTACAATGAGCAGTTCTTC. Its protein product is CASSFNSGSYNEQFF.

This clonotype was found a few times. The chain has TRBV20-1 and TRBJ2-6; 10 bases are a match to TRBD1. V shed 5 bases, J shed 0 bases, and the junction held 4 bases outside the gene matches. Looked up from germline, CDR1 is DFQATT and CDR2 is SNEGSKA (reference sequence). The CDR3 covers 16 residues. Here the CDR3 reads CSAAWDRGSGANVLTF. CDR3 DNA sequence: TGCAGTGCTGCCTGGGACAGGGGCTCTGGGGCCAACGTCCTGACTTTC.

This clonotype has more than one count but fewer than ten. The chain links TRBV29-1 to TRBJ1-1, with D maybe TRBD1 (6 bases). The CDR3 is made up of 13 amino acids. In germline, CDR1 is SQVTM, CDR2 ANQGSEA. V lost 7 bases and J 0 bases, leaving 12 bases between the germline ends. The CDR3 here is CSAGGQLNTEAFF. The CDR3 nucleotides read TGCAGCGCCGGTGGACAGTTGAACACTGAAGCTTTCTTT.

This clonotype showed up just a few times. The chain uses TRBV10-3 and TRBJ2-1; D perhaps matches TRBD2 (5 bases). This CDR3 is built from 12 residues. CDR1 ENHRY and CDR2 SYGVKD come from the germline V gene. V lost 10 bases, J lost 3 bases, and 10 bases lay in between. The CDR3 DNA sequence: TGTGCCACCTCGAGCGGCTACAATGAGCAGTTCTTC. Protein sequence: CATSSGYNEQFF.

This clonotype was observed at least ten times. The CDR3 spells CASSRPGGGSTGELFF. For the CDR3, the DNA is TGTGCCAGCAGTCGACCAGGGGGCGGGAGCACCGGGGAGCTGTTTTTT. This chain links TRBV7-2 with TRBJ2-2; weak D call: TRBD1 (8 bases). Germline-derived CDR1 and CDR2 are SGHTA and FQGNSA. The CDR3 is 16 residues long. Trimming removed 6 bases at V and 4 bases at J, with 18 bases between.

This clonotype was seen only a few times. CDR3 amino acids: CASSVGQGADTQYF. The CDR3, as DNA: TGTGCCAGCAGCGTGGGACAGGGGGCAGATACGCAGTATTTT. The chain links TRBV5-4 to TRBJ2-3, with 11 bases identical to TRBD1. Trimming cost V 4 bases and J 4 bases; bases outside gene matches: 2. There are 14 residues in the CDR3. Germline loops: CDR1 SGHNT, CDR2 YYREEE (reference sequence). The variable domain in full, completed from reference TRBV5-4 and TRBJ2-3, reads ETGVTQSPTHLIKTRGQQVTLRCSSQSGHNTVSWYQQALGQGPQFIFQYYREEENGRGNFPPRFSGLQFPNYSSELNVNALELDDSALYLCASSVGQGADTQYFGPGTRLTVL.

This clonotype was picked up many times. The chain links TRBV27 to TRBJ1-1; D is undetermined. The CDR3 length is 13 residues. The germline gives CDR1 MNHEY, CDR2 SMNVEV (reference sequence). Trimming stripped 6 bases from V and 0 bases from J, with 8 bases between. CDR3 sequence reads: CASRQILNTEAFF. CDR3 DNA: TGTGCCAGCAGGCAGATTTTGAACACTGAAGCTTTCTTT.

A few counts support this clonotype. CDR3 DNA sequence: TGTGCCAGCAGTCTTGCGGGAGTGCCCTACAATGAGCAGTTCTTC. The encoded protein is CASSLAGVPYNEQFF. The gene calls are TRBV28 and TRBJ2-1; 7 bases align to TRBD2. The CDR3 has 15 amino acids. J lost 2 bases, V lost 5 bases, and 6 bases had no gene match. Looked up from germline, CDR1 is MDHEN and CDR2 is SYDVKM.

The chain employs TRBV6-2 or TRBV6-3 and TRBJ2-6, with unresolved D. With 1 base removed from V and 1 base from J, the gap between germline ends came to 8 bases. This CDR3 region has 16 residues. Germline V lookup: CDR1 MNHEY, CDR2 SVGEGT. The CDR3 coding sequence is TGTGCCAGCAGTTACTGGCGTTCGTCTGGGGCCAACGTCCTGACTTTC. It codes for CASSYWRSSGANVLTF.

This clonotype has only a few counts. V gene TRBV7-2 combines with J gene TRBJ2-5; D is uncertain. The germline gives CDR1 SGHTA, CDR2 FQGNSA. With 1 base removed from V and 5 bases from J, the gap between germline ends came to 11 bases. This CDR3 has 14 residues. The CDR3 here is CASSLDFGTETQYF. CDR3 in DNA: TGTGCCAGCAGCTTAGATTTTGGAACGGAGACCCAGTACTTC.

This clonotype has a handful of counts. V usage is TRBV6-1 and J usage is TRBJ2-7, with no clear D. This CDR3 is 11 amino acids long. Germline CDR1 MNHNS, CDR2 SASEGT. The ends were cut back, 8 bases at V and 3 bases at J, with 8 bases in the middle. The CDR3 region is CASGQDYEQYF. CDR3 nucleotide sequence: TGTGCCAGCGGGCAAGACTACGAGCAGTACTTC.

V and J are TRBV12-3 or TRBV12-4 and TRBJ1-4, with a possible D match to TRBD1 (6 bases). CDR3 length: 14 amino acids. The V gene lost 6 bases and the J gene lost 7 bases, with 15 bases spanning the gap. For the CDR3, the DNA is TGTGCCAGCAGAAACAGGGAAGGGGGTGAAAAACTGTTTTTT. It specifies CASRNREGGEKLFF.

The sample holds a few counts of this clonotype. This rearrangement joins TRBV6-5 to TRBJ1-6; 7 positions match TRBD1. Germline V gene sequence: CDR1 MNHEY, CDR2 SVGAGI. The CDR3 extends over 15 amino acids. With V trimmed by 4 bases and J by 13 bases, 13 bases remained unmatched. The CDR3 region has the DNA TGTGCCAGCAGTTCAAGTAACAGGGGTGTAACCCCCCTCCACTTT. Protein product: CASSSSNRGVTPLHF.

This clonotype was detected only a few times. V is TRBV11-2 and J is TRBJ2-1; 7 positions agree with TRBD2. J gave up 4 bases and V 1 base, and 7 bases lay outside the gene matches. The CDR3 runs to 16 residues. The V gene's germline CDR1 is SGHAT and CDR2 FQNNGV. CDR3 DNA sequence: TGTGCCAGCAGCTTAGTAGCGGCTAGCGGTTACAATGAGCAGTTCTTC. Residues: CASSLVAASGYNEQFF.

V is TRBV20-1 and J is TRBJ1-1, with D unresolved. Trimming pared 5 bases from V and 4 bases from J, leaving 8 bases between. The CDR3 loop spans 11 amino acids. Germline CDR1 and CDR2: DFQATT and SNEGSKA (reference sequence). The DNA for the CDR3 is TGCAGTGCTGGGGAGGCCACTGAAGCTTTCTTT. Its protein product is CSAGEATEAFF.

The chain combines TRBV3-1 with TRBJ2-1, with D possibly matching TRBD2 (5 bases). In germline, CDR1 is LGHDT, CDR2 YNNKEL (reference sequence). The CDR3 sequence is 16 residues long. V was trimmed by 0 bases and J by 2 bases, leaving 11 bases between them. The CDR3 region is CASSQESAEAYNEQFF. In DNA form, the CDR3 reads TGTGCCAGCAGCCAAGAGTCAGCGGAGGCCTACAATGAGCAGTTCTTC.

This sequence joins TRBV5-4 and TRBJ1-1; 8 positions match TRBD1. The germline V gene encodes CDR1 SGHNT and CDR2 YYREEE (reference sequence). The V and J ends lost 6 bases and 7 bases, in that order; junction bases with no gene match: 8. The CDR3 is 13 amino acids. CDR3 nucleotides: TGTGCCAGCAACAATCAGGGGGCTGTTGAAGCTTTCTTT. Amino acid sequence: CASNNQGAVEAFF.

This rearrangement joins TRBV11-2 to TRBJ2-5; 12 nucleotides align to TRBD2. The CDR3 runs to 16 residues. Germline V gives CDR1 SGHAT, CDR2 FQNNGV. V lost 4 bases, J lost 5 bases, and 8 bases stayed unmatched. Written as DNA, the CDR3 is TGTGCCAGCAGCTGGGGGCTAGCGGGAGGGGGGGAGACCCAGTACTTC. As protein: CASSWGLAGGGETQYF.

This clonotype qualifies as medium-sized. This chain joins TRBV19 and TRBJ2-2, with D possibly TRBD2 on 5 matching bases. V lost 7 bases, J lost 6 bases, and 12 bases lay in between. The CDR3 loop spans 13 amino acids. Germline CDR1 and CDR2: LNHDA and SQIVND (reference sequence). CDR3 DNA: TGTGCCAGTAAACCGTCCGGGGCCGGGGAGCTGTTTTTT. The encoded protein is CASKPSGAGELFF.

This clonotype turned up a few times. This chain connects TRBV4-3 to TRBJ2-7; TRBD2 agrees at 9 bases. The germline CDR1 and CDR2 sequences are LGHNA and YSLEER. The CDR3 sequence is 14 residues long. J gave up 4 bases and V 7 bases, and 8 bases lay outside the gene matches. The CDR3 is CASTPRGGLYEQYF. Written as DNA, the CDR3 is TGCGCCAGCACCCCGCGGGGGGGCTTATACGAGCAGTACTTC.

This chain connects TRBV6-6 to TRBJ1-5; D is possibly TRBD1 (6 bases). V dropped 11 bases and J dropped 9 bases, with 23 bases sitting between them. The CDR3 is 14 amino acids. Germline lookup yields CDR1 MNHNY and CDR2 SVGAGI (reference sequence). In nucleotides, the CDR3 is TGTGCCGGGCAAGGGACACCCGGGGAAGGGCCCCAGCATTTT. Encoded protein: CAGQGTPGEGPQHF.